These 11 T cell receptor beta chains were sequenced from one sample in a study of T cell responses to AZD1222 COVID-19 vaccine. Here immunoSEQ multiplex PCR was the method, and the copy in TCRdb shows in-frame clones only, minus some. The profile shows some 150,000 clones, approximately 78% of them singletons. The specimen comprised peripheral blood, sampled on day 0 of MenACWY control vaccination. These receptors came from an adult in good health.

This chain uses TRBV7-9 with TRBJ1-2, with 9 bases lining up with TRBD1. Germline CDR1 SEHNR, CDR2 FQNEAQ (reference sequence). This CDR3 has 14 amino acids. The V and J ends lost 5 bases and 7 bases, in that order; junction bases with no gene match: 8. The CDR3 sequence is CASSPRQGEGGYTF. The CDR3 coding sequence is TGTGCCAGCAGCCCTAGACAGGGGGAGGGTGGCTACACCTTC.

The V gene is TRBV25-1, the J gene TRBJ2-7; D gene unclear. The CDR3 is 11 amino acids. V shed 4 bases and J shed 2 bases, with 3 bases lying between them. Germline CDR1 is MGHDK and CDR2 is SYGVNS. CDR3 nucleotide sequence: TGTGCCAGCAGTGCCCCCTACGAGCAGTACGTC. Protein sequence: CASSAPYEQYV.

This clone was seen a handful of times. The chain combines TRBV5-1 with TRBJ1-2; TRBD1 matches at 9 bases. Germline lookup yields CDR1 SGHRS and CDR2 YFSETQ. There are 15 residues in the CDR3. Trimming at V came to 3 bases and at J to 7 bases, leaving 10 bases not matched to a gene. The CDR3 DNA reads TGCGCCAGCAGCTGGGACCGGGACAGGGCACGTGGCTACACCTTC. It codes for CASSWDRDRARGYTF.

This clone was observed a few times. The chain links TRBV2 to TRBJ1-2, with unresolved D. V dropped 3 bases and J dropped 0 bases, with 8 bases sitting between them. The CDR3 totals 14 residues. Germline CDR1 SNHLY, CDR2 FYNNEI. The CDR3 coding sequence is TGTGCCAGCAGTGAGGCTTTTGCTAACTATGGCTACACCTTC. It specifies CASSEAFANYGYTF.

J is TRBJ2-1 and V is TRBV5-1; 10 positions match TRBD2. The CDR3 is 14 residues long. V lost 3 bases to trimming and J lost 8 bases; unmatched junction nucleotides: 5. From germline, CDR1 is SGHRS and CDR2 YFSETQ. The CDR3 DNA sequence: TGCGCCAGCAGCTCCCTAGCGGGGGACTATGAGCAGTTCTTC. This gives the protein CASSSLAGDYEQFF.

CDR3 sequence reads: CASSPSGGSGGNEQFF. The CDR3 DNA sequence: TGTGCCAGCAGCCCTAGTGGAGGATCGGGTGGCAATGAGCAGTTCTTC. V and J are TRBV7-3 and TRBJ2-1; D perhaps matches TRBD2 (5 bases). Germline V lookup: CDR1 SGHTA, CDR2 FQGTGA. Trimming removed 5 bases at V and 6 bases at J, with 20 bases between. This CDR3 has 16 residues.

V gene TRBV5-1 combines with J gene TRBJ2-1; 10 bases map to TRBD2. The CDR3 has 15 amino acids. CDR1 and CDR2 from the germline V gene are SGHRS and YFSETQ. V trimming: 0 bases; J trimming: 9 bases; junction bases outside the gene matches: 6. The CDR3 DNA follows: TGCGCCAGCAGCTTGGAGGTAGCGGGGGGCAGTGAGCAGTTCTTC. It translates to CASSLEVAGGSEQFF.

The V call is TRBV2, the J call TRBJ1-5; D possibly corresponds to TRBD1 (5 bases). The CDR3 has 16 amino acids. V was clipped by 7 bases and J by 7 bases, with 23 bases between them. Per germline, CDR1 SNHLY and CDR2 FYNNEI. CDR3: CASKVSRAAGGQPQHF. The CDR3 DNA reads as TGTGCCAGCAAAGTATCCAGGGCAGCCGGGGGGCAGCCCCAGCATTTT.

This clone occurred a few times. This sequence joins TRBV6-1 and TRBJ1-6; D gene ambiguous. The CDR3 loop spans 17 amino acids. In germline, CDR1 is MNHNS, CDR2 SASEGT. V lost 0 bases to trimming and J lost 10 bases, with 19 bases between them. The CDR3 region is CASSEALREWAPSPLHF. In DNA form, the CDR3 reads TGTGCCAGCAGTGAAGCGCTTCGGGAGTGGGCCCCGTCACCCCTCCACTTT.

Here the CDR3 DNA reads TGTGCCAGCAGCGTCTTGGACGGGGGCTCCTACAATGAGCAGTTCTTC. It is translated as CASSVLDGGSYNEQFF. The chain recombines TRBV9 with TRBJ2-1; D is possibly TRBD2 (6 bases). V was trimmed by 2 bases and J by 0 bases, leaving 12 bases between them. This CDR3 has 16 residues. Germline V CDR1 and CDR2: SGDLS, YYNGEE.

This chain connects TRBV9 to TRBJ2-7; either TRBD1 or TRBD2 may fit D (6 bases each). From germline, CDR1 is SGDLS and CDR2 YYNGEE. The CDR3 has 14 amino acids. Between the trimmed V and J ends, which lost 3 bases and 0 bases, there was a span of 10 bases. The CDR3 reads CASSAGGSSYEQYF. DNA of the CDR3: TGTGCCAGCAGCGCCGGGGGCAGCTCCTACGAGCAGTACTTC.